This T cell receptor beta chain was retrieved from a study of shared clonotypes between healthy human individuals. The wider study: Every donor yielded three CD4 naive, three CD4 memory, two CD8 naive and one CD8 memory plate.

V was trimmed by 8 bases and J by 2 bases, leaving 18 bases between them. There are 15 residues in the CDR3. Per the germline V gene, CDR1 is MNHEY and CDR2 is SMNVEV (reference sequence). Method: immunoSEQ multiplex PCR; TCRdb's copy keeps in-frame clones and lacks some. The sample yields around 1,900,000 clones, just under 95% seen once. CD45RO-negative, CCR7-positively selected cells formed the naive CD8 fraction, excluding terminally differentiated effector memory CD45RA+ cells. The TCR originated in a man aged 18 to 29 in good health. Some clones in this sample may be carry-over from other donors' samples. This sequence joins TRBV27 and TRBJ1-2; D unclear. Material for sequencing was naive CD8+ T cells from PBMCs. CDR3 DNA: TGTGCCAGCGCATCGAATGTCGGTAGGAACTATGGCTACACCTTC. It encodes CASASNVGRNYGYTF.